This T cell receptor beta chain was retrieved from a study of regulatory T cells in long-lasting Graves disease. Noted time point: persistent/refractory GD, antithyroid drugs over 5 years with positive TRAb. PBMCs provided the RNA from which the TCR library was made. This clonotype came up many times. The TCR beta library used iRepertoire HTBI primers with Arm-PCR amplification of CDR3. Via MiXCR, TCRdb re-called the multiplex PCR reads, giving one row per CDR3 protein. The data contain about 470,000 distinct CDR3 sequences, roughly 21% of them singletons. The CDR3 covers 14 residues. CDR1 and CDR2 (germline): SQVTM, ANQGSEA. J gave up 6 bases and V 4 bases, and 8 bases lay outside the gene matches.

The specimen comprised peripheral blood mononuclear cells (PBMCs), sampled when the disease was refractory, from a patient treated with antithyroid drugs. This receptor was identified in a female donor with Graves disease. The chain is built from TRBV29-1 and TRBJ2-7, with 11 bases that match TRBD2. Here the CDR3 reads CSVAVTSGEGEQYF. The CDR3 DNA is TGCAGCGTTGCGGTGACTAGCGGGGAGGGCGAGCAGTACTTC.